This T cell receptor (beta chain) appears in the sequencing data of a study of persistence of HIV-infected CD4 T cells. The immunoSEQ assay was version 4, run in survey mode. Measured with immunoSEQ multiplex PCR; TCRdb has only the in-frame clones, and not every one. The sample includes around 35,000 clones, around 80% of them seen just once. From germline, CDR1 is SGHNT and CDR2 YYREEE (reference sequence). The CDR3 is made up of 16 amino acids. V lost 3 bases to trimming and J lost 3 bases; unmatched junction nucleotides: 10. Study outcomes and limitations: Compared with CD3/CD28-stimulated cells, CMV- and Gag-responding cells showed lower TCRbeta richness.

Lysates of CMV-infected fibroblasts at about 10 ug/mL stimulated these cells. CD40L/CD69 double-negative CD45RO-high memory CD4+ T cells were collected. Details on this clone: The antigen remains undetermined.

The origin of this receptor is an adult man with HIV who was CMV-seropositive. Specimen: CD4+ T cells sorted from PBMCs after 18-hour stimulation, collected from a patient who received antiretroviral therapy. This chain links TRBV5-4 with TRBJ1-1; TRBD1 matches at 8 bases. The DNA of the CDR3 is TGTGCCAGCAGCTCCCAAACAGGGGGAGTGGACACTGAAGCTTTCTTT. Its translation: CASSSQTGGVDTEAFF. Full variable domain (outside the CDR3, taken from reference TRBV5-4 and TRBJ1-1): ETGVTQSPTHLIKTRGQQVTLRCSSQSGHNTVSWYQQALGQGPQFIFQYYREEENGRGNFPPRFSGLQFPNYSSELNVNALELDDSALYLCASSSQTGGVDTEAFFGQGTRLTVV.